A selection of T cell receptor beta chains follows, all from one sample in a study of sequential checkpoint blockade in melanoma. Data came from immunoSEQ multiplex PCR; TCRdb stores just in-frame clones and leaves some out. Found here are 13,000 or so clones, about 56% of them singletons; the top ten hold about 25%. The sequenced sample was CD8+ T cells sorted from blood (inferred from file names), obtained from a patient given nivolumab and ipilimumab in sequence. Receptors were obtained from a human donor with melanoma. Both conserved end residues are part of each CDR3. D genes are given only for firm matches. The size of a clone is reported for some rows only, either as once, few or many, or as a class for expanded clones.

>NA|TRBJ1-2|TRBV5-3|NA
TGTGCCAGCAGCTTAGGGGAAGGGCCTGGCTACACCTTC
CASSLGEGPGYTF
>once|TRBJ2-5|TRBV2|TRBD2
TGTGCCAGCGGGTTTTTCCGACAGGGTGCTAGCGGGAGTGGTAAGACCCAGTACTTC
CASGFFRQGASGSGKTQYF
>NA|TRBJ1-4|TRBV4-1|NA
TGCGCCAGCAGCCAAGAGGGGGGGCTTGAAAAACTGTTTTTT
CASSQEGGLEKLFF
>NA|TRBJ2-1|TRBV9|TRBD2
TGTGCCAGCAGCGTAGTGAATAGCGGGAATGGTGAGCAGTTCTTC
CASSVVNSGNGEQFF
>few|TRBJ2-5|TRBV7-6|NA
TGTGCCAGCAGCTTAGCCGTGAGGCCTGAGACCCAGTACTTC
CASSLAVRPETQYF
>NA|TRBJ2-5|TRBV6-6|NA
TGTGCCAGCAATCCGGGCGGGTGGACCCAGTACTTC
CASNPGGWTQYF
>few|TRBJ2-7|TRBV6-5|NA
TGTGCCAGCAGTACGTCCGGGACACTCTTCGAGCAGTACTTC
CASSTSGTLFEQYF
>few|TRBJ2-3|TRBV10-1|NA
TGCGCCAGCAAGGTCGCGGGATGCACAGATACGCAGTATTTT
CASKVAGCTDTQYF
>NA|TRBJ2-7|TRBV21-1|NA
TGTGCCAGCAGCAAAGGTGTAGCGGGCCCCTACGAGCAGTACTTC
CASSKGVAGPYEQYF
>few|TRBJ1-1|TRBV4-1|NA
TGCGCCAGCAGCCAAACCACAGGGATAGAGGTGAACACTGAAGCTTTCTTT
CASSQTTGIEVNTEAFF
>few|TRBJ2-5|TRBV4-1|NA
TGCGCCAGCAGCCAGAGTGCGGGGGAGACCCAGTACTTC
CASSQSAGETQYF
>NA|TRBJ2-3|TRBV7-2|NA
TGTGCCAGCATCAGAGGGGGGGGCACAGATACGCAGTATTTT
CASIRGGGTDTQYF
>NA|TRBJ2-1|TRBV9|TRBD2
TGTGCCAGCAGCGAAAGCGGGGGGCCGGGGTTAAATGAGCAGTTCTTC
CASSESGGPGLNEQFF
>few|TRBJ1-2|TRBV7-9|NA
TGTGCCAGCAGCTCGGACAGTTCGAACTATGGCTACACCTTC
CASSSDSSNYGYTF
>few|TRBJ1-1|TRBV19|NA
TGTGCCAGTGGGAACGGGGGGTCAGACACTGAAGCTTTCTTT
CASGNGGSDTEAFF